Below, 29 T cell receptor beta chains from the same sample are listed, as sequenced in a study of T cells after yellow fever vaccination. Each CDR3 protein gets one entry after TCRdb re-called the 5' RACE reads with MiXCR. The table lists about 180,000 distinct CDR3 sequences, about 6% of them singletons. The input for sequencing was CD4+ T cells sorted from PBMCs, taken on the day of the first yellow fever vaccination. These receptors all stem from a man aged 18 to 30 who received the YFV17D yellow fever vaccine.

This clonotype was counted many times. The rearrangement joins TRBV3-1 to TRBJ2-1; 8 nucleotides align to TRBD1. There are 19 residues in the CDR3. Germline V gives CDR1 LGHDT, CDR2 YNNKEL (reference sequence). Trimming cost V 3 bases and J 2 bases; bases outside gene matches: 15. Written as DNA, the CDR3 is TGTGCCAGCAGCCATGCATACAGGACAGGGCGGGTGGCCTACAATGAGCAGTTCTTC. Its translation is CASSHAYRTGRVAYNEQFF.

This clonotype was detected only a few times. The V gene is TRBV4-1, the J gene TRBJ1-4, with D uncertain. The length of the CDR3 is 17 residues. The germline V gene encodes CDR1 MGHRA and CDR2 YSYEKL. V gave up 3 bases and J gave up 2 bases, with 16 bases separating them. CDR3 amino acids: CASSHQTRGLTNEKLFF. As DNA, the CDR3 is TGCGCCAGCAGCCACCAAACTCGGGGTTTGACTAATGAAAAACTGTTTTTT.

This clonotype came up many times. The genes are TRBV5-1 and TRBJ2-3, with TRBD2 matching 11 bases. The junction had 5 bases not matched to a gene; V was cut back by 3 bases and J by 2 bases. The CDR3 is made up of 16 amino acids. The germline V gene has CDR1 SGHRS and CDR2 YFSETQ. In DNA, the CDR3 is TGCGCCAGCAGCTCGCTAGCGGGGGGACTCACAGATACGCAGTATTTT. Translation gives CASSSLAGGLTDTQYF.

This rearrangement joins TRBV12-3 or TRBV12-4 to TRBJ1-2; tentative D call: TRBD1 (5 bases). The V gene lost 6 bases and the J gene lost 7 bases, with 18 bases spanning the gap. The CDR3 totals 14 residues. CDR3 sequence: CASRHSGNRFGYTF. The CDR3 coding sequence is TGTGCCAGCAGGCATTCAGGGAATCGGTTTGGCTACACCTTC.

There are many counts of this clonotype. The chain employs TRBV28 and TRBJ2-1; 8 bases are shared with TRBD2. The V gene's germline CDR1 is MDHEN and CDR2 SYDVKM. V lost 5 bases, J lost 5 bases, and 8 bases stayed unmatched. The CDR3 contains 15 residues. The CDR3 DNA follows: TGTGCCAGCAGTCCTACGGGGGGGCCCCACAATGAGCAGTTCTTC. This encodes CASSPTGGPHNEQFF.

There are a few counts of this clonotype. This chain uses TRBV7-2 with TRBJ2-7; no definite D call. Trimming removed 10 bases from V and 0 bases from J, with 13 bases in between. The germline CDR1 and CDR2 sequences are SGHTA and FQGNSA. This CDR3 is built from 13 residues. CDR3 in amino acids: CATAPRSSYEQYF. Written as DNA, the CDR3 is TGTGCCACCGCCCCGCGGAGCTCCTACGAGCAGTACTTC.

In this sample, this clonotype turned up many times. The chain joins TRBV5-1 to TRBJ2-2; D gene unclear. The V end lost 0 bases, the J end lost 0 bases, and 6 bases lay between the germline ends. Germline V lookup: CDR1 SGHRS, CDR2 YFSETQ. The CDR3 spans 15 residues. The CDR3 nucleotides read TGCGCCAGCAGCTTGGGGGTCACGAACACCGGGGAGCTGTTTTTT. This encodes CASSLGVTNTGELFF.

This clonotype was detected a few times. The chain has TRBV19 and TRBJ2-3; no clear D gene. This CDR3 is 13 amino acids long. Per germline, CDR1 LNHDA and CDR2 SQIVND (reference sequence). V was trimmed by 3 bases and J by 1 base, leaving 5 bases between them. CDR3 in amino acids: CASSIWGTDTQYF. DNA of the CDR3: TGTGCCAGTAGTATTTGGGGCACAGATACGCAGTATTTT.

This clonotype was observed at least ten times. The gene calls are TRBV10-3 and TRBJ1-1, with unresolved D. CDR1 and CDR2 (germline): ENHRY, SYGVKD. Trimming removed 6 bases from V and 0 bases from J, with 14 bases in between. The CDR3 is 15 amino acids. Here the CDR3 DNA reads TGTGCCATCAGGCAAGGCTTTCACATGAACACTGAAGCTTTCTTT. As protein: CAIRQGFHMNTEAFF.

This clonotype came up many times. This chain uses TRBV3-1 with TRBJ2-2; no clear D gene. Germline CDR1 LGHDT, CDR2 YNNKEL (reference sequence). V lost 4 bases and J lost 4, with 7 bases in between. This CDR3 comprises 13 residues. The CDR3 DNA is TGTGCCAGCAGCCGCCGGGCCACCGGGGAGCTGTTTTTT. It translates to CASSRRATGELFF.

Many counts were recorded for this clonotype. The chain joins TRBV6-2 or TRBV6-3 to TRBJ2-7, with D uncertain. Between the trimmed V and J ends, which lost 6 bases and 4 bases, there was a span of 10 bases. The CDR3 contains 12 residues. From germline, CDR1 is MNHEY and CDR2 SVGEGT. CDR3 DNA sequence: TGTGCCAGCAGCCCCGCAGATTACGAGCAGTACTTC. This gives the protein CASSPADYEQYF.

This clonotype was detected many times. V usage is TRBV12-3 or TRBV12-4 and J usage is TRBJ2-5; TRBD2 is a possible D gene (5 bases). The CDR3 sequence is 13 residues long. V lost 6 bases and J lost 7, with 15 bases in between. The DNA for the CDR3 is TGTGCCAGCAGCGAAAACCTCGGGGTGACCCAGTACTTC. Amino acid sequence: CASSENLGVTQYF.

The rearrangement uses TRBV19 and TRBJ1-5; D uncertain. Germline lookup yields CDR1 LNHDA and CDR2 SQIVND (reference sequence). Trimming took off 6 bases at V and 5 bases at J, with 11 bases between the two ends. This CDR3 has 13 residues. This CDR3 is CASSPDLYQPQHF. The CDR3 DNA reads TGTGCCAGTAGCCCGGACCTATATCAGCCCCAGCATTTT.

In this sample, this clonotype turned up many times. The chain has TRBV6-5 and TRBJ2-5; D not certain. CDR1 is MNHEY and CDR2 is SVGAGI in the germline V gene. With 6 bases removed from V and 3 bases from J, the gap between germline ends came to 8 bases. There are 12 residues in the CDR3. CDR3 residues: CASSNTEETQYF. The CDR3 coding sequence is TGTGCCAGCAGCAATACAGAAGAGACCCAGTACTTC.

The sample holds a few counts of this clonotype. This rearrangement joins TRBV29-1 to TRBJ2-7; TRBD1 agrees at 10 bases. The J segment lost 9 bases and the V segment lost 4 bases, leaving 6 bases of the junction unmatched. This CDR3 has 12 residues. Germline assignment: CDR1 SQVTM and CDR2 ANQGSEA. The CDR3 loop reads CSVVRQGATQYF. Here the CDR3 DNA reads TGCAGCGTTGTACGACAGGGGGCCACGCAGTACTTC.

The genes are TRBV5-1 and TRBJ2-3, with D perhaps matching TRBD2 (6 bases). V was cut by 2 bases and J by 5 bases, with 9 bases left in between. CDR1 and CDR2 (germline): SGHRS, YFSETQ. This CDR3 comprises 13 residues. The chain's CDR3 is CASSLWGEDTQYF. CDR3 in DNA: TGCGCCAGCAGCTTATGGGGGGAAGATACGCAGTATTTT.

This clonotype appeared a few times. The chain recombines TRBV4-1 with TRBJ1-2; D uncertain. The CDR3 loop spans 14 amino acids. Looked up from germline, CDR1 is MGHRA and CDR2 is YSYEKL. The ends were cut back, 0 bases at V and 3 bases at J, with 8 bases in the middle. CDR3: CASSQESVDYGYTF. The CDR3 DNA is TGCGCCAGCAGCCAAGAGAGCGTGGACTATGGCTACACCTTC.

This clonotype was counted only a few times. The chain carries TRBV20-1 and TRBJ2-2; 11 bases agree with TRBD2. Germline V gives CDR1 DFQATT, CDR2 SNEGSKA (reference sequence). Trimming took 3 bases from V and 7 from J; bases not matched to a gene: 7. The CDR3 has 15 amino acids. Here the CDR3 DNA reads TGCAGTGCTAGGGTAGCGGGGGGGCCCAACGGGGAGCTGTTTTTT. Translation: CSARVAGGPNGELFF.

This clonotype was detected many times. This sequence joins TRBV7-2 and TRBJ2-5; weak D call: TRBD2 (6 bases). CDR1 is SGHTA, CDR2 FQGNSA, per germline. The CDR3 is 15 residues long. Trimming pared 1 base from V and 2 bases from J, leaving 11 bases between. CDR3 coding DNA: TGTGCCAGCAGCTTAGTTGCGGGGCGACAAGAGACCCAGTACTTC. This codes for CASSLVAGRQETQYF.

This clonotype was seen ten or more times. The chain uses TRBV11-2 and TRBJ2-5, with 8 bases identical to TRBD1. There are 15 residues in the CDR3. Germline CDR1 SGHAT, CDR2 FQNNGV. With 1 base clipped from V and 5 bases from J, the junction kept 6 bases outside the gene matches. CDR3 sequence (DNA): TGTGCCAGCAGCTTAGCCAGGGGGCGCCGTGAGACCCAGTACTTC. Protein product: CASSLARGRRETQYF.

In this sample, this clonotype turned up many times. The rearrangement uses TRBV20-1 and TRBJ1-1; D is unclear. Germline V gene sequence: CDR1 DFQATT, CDR2 SNEGSKA (reference sequence). The CDR3 has 12 residues. Trimming pared 5 bases from V and 0 bases from J, leaving 7 bases between. CDR3 sequence (DNA): TGCAGTGCTCCCATATTGAACACTGAAGCTTTCTTT. Its protein is CSAPILNTEAFF.

This clonotype has at least ten counts. The chain joins TRBV10-2 to TRBJ1-2, with a weak D call TRBD1 (5 bases). Germline loops: CDR1 WSHSY, CDR2 SAAADI. V lost 4 bases, J lost 1 base, and 7 bases lay in between. The CDR3 is 13 residues long. In DNA form, the CDR3 reads TGCGCCAGCAGTGGACAGTATAACTATGGCTACACCTTC. As protein: CASSGQYNYGYTF.

There are many counts of this clonotype. The V and J genes are TRBV30 and TRBJ2-3; D remains ambiguous. The V end was cut by 3 bases, the J end by 0 bases, with 10 bases between. This CDR3 spans 14 amino acids. Germline CDR1 GTSNPN, CDR2 SVGIG (reference sequence). The CDR3 coding sequence is TGTGCCTGGAGGTCCAGCTATAGCACAGATACGCAGTATTTT. As protein: CAWRSSYSTDTQYF.

This clonotype was seen repeatedly, ten times or more. The rearrangement joins TRBV15 to TRBJ2-2; the match to TRBD1 covers 7 bases. The CDR3 is 14 amino acids. Germline V gene sequence: CDR1 LNHNV, CDR2 YYDKDF (reference sequence). Trimming at V came to 7 bases and at J to 0 bases, leaving 2 bases not matched to a gene. In DNA, the CDR3 is TGTGCCACCAAAGACAGGGCGAACACCGGGGAGCTGTTTTTT. Translating it yields CATKDRANTGELFF.

The rearrangement uses TRBV7-2 and TRBJ2-6; D remains unclear. Trimming cost V 0 bases and J 2 bases, with 8 bases left between them. Germline V lookup: CDR1 SGHTA, CDR2 FQGNSA. The CDR3 is 16 amino acids. CDR3 nucleotides: TGTGCCAGCAGCTTAGCGCTGGGGACTGGGGCCAACGTCCTGACTTTC. As protein: CASSLALGTGANVLTF.

This clonotype was observed a few times. The chain uses TRBV24-1 and TRBJ2-1; D remains unclear. The germline V gene has CDR1 KGHDR and CDR2 SFDVKD. The CDR3 has 13 amino acids. V lost 4 bases and J 5 bases, leaving 8 bases between the germline ends. The CDR3 protein is CATSDTPHNEQFF. DNA of the CDR3: TGTGCCACCAGTGACACCCCCCACAATGAGCAGTTCTTC.

This clonotype was observed a few times. The V call is TRBV6-1, the J call TRBJ1-5; 7 bases align to TRBD1. This CDR3 comprises 15 residues. After removal of 6 bases from V and 3 bases from J, the junction contained 8 bases not matched to a gene. Germline CDR1 and CDR2: MNHNS and SASEGT. DNA for the CDR3: TGTGCCAGCAGACCCCTGGGGACAGTCAATCAGCCCCAGCATTTT. As protein: CASRPLGTVNQPQHF.

In its sample, this clonotype was seen many times. The chain joins TRBV6-5 to TRBJ2-3; no clear D gene. Germline V CDR1 and CDR2: MNHEY, SVGAGI. The CDR3 runs to 11 residues. V lost 7 bases to trimming and J lost 9 bases, with 11 bases between them. CDR3 coding DNA: TGTGCCAGCATGACACCGGGCACGCAGTATTTT. The encoded protein is CASMTPGTQYF.

This clonotype has ten or more counts. V and J are TRBV28 and TRBJ2-5; possibly TRBD1 or TRBD2 for D (6 bases each). Germline V gives CDR1 MDHEN, CDR2 SYDVKM. The CDR3 has 13 residues. V was trimmed by 2 bases and J by 4 bases, leaving 8 bases between them. This CDR3 is CASSLGGRETQYF. In DNA, the CDR3 is TGTGCCAGCAGTTTAGGGGGGCGAGAGACCCAGTACTTC.